These T cell receptor beta chains were read from a single sample in a study of T-cell memory formation after mild COVID-19. TCRdb fed the 5' RACE reads into MiXCR, producing one record per CDR3 protein. Seen here are a few hundred thousand distinct CDR3 sequences, more than 15% observed once, and the top ten hold under 25%. Sequencing was done on a sample of PBMCs or a T cell subset sorted from them (not recorded which). The receptors here all came from a man between 18 and 35 years old who had mild COVID-19 (a few samples of this study predate the infection). Cell type and time point are not known. The CDR3 runs from the conserved cysteine through the conserved F or W. D genes are given only for firm matches. Clone size appears in some rows only: once, few, many, or a class for an expanded clone.

v_call	j_call	d_call	clone_size	cdr3_aa	cdr3_nt
TRBV5-1	TRBJ2-7	TRBD1	few	CASSHRTGQEQYF	TGCGCCAGCAGCCATCGGACAGGGCAAGAGCAGTACTTC
TRBV11-2	TRBJ1-2	.	few	CASSLGLDGYTF	TGTGCCAGCAGCTTGGGACTTGATGGCTACACCTTC
TRBV7-7	TRBJ2-7	TRBD1	few	CASSLGNDRALSYEQYF	TGTGCCAGCAGCTTAGGGAACGACAGGGCCTTATCCTACGAGCAGTACTTC
TRBV5-1	TRBJ2-2	.	few	CASSPRIAEHAGELFF	TGCGCCAGCAGCCCGCGGATAGCGGAGCACGCCGGGGAGCTGTTTTTT
TRBV6-2/TRBV6-3	TRBJ2-1	TRBD1	few	CAIGGTGGSYNEQFF	TGTGCCATCGGGGGGACAGGGGGCTCCTACAATGAGCAGTTCTTC
TRBV18	TRBJ1-5	.	few	CASSPPGVRDQPQHF	TGTGCCAGCTCACCACCCGGGGTTCGCGATCAGCCCCAGCATTTT
TRBV7-3	TRBJ1-1	.	.	CASSSRLGQFIPEAFF	TGTGCCAGCAGCTCTCGACTGGGTCAATTTATCCCTGAAGCTTTCTTT
TRBV3-1	TRBJ2-7	.	many	CASSAPGYEQYF	TGTGCCAGCAGCGCCCCCGGGTACGAGCAGTACTTC
TRBV6-4	TRBJ2-1	.	.	CASSDEQELGYNEQFF	TGTGCCAGCAGTGACGAGCAGGAGCTGGGCTACAATGAGCAGTTCTTC
TRBV5-5	TRBJ1-1	.	.	CASSAQGSEAFF	TGTGCCAGCAGCGCACAGGGATCTGAAGCTTTCTTT
TRBV5-1	TRBJ2-1	.	few	CASSLAGLGQFF	TGCGCCAGCAGCTTGGCGGGACTTGGGCAGTTCTTC
TRBV5-1	TRBJ2-5	.	few	CASSMTGVETQYF	TGCGCCAGCAGCATGACCGGGGTAGAGACCCAGTACTTC
TRBV15	TRBJ2-4	TRBD1	few	CATSRDRSDIQYF	TGTGCCACCAGCAGGGACAGGTCTGACATTCAGTACTTC
TRBV6-2/TRBV6-3	TRBJ2-7	.	few	CASSSRDSTRHEQYF	TGTGCCAGCAGTTCCCGGGACTCCACGAGGCACGAGCAGTACTTC
TRBV18	TRBJ1-1	TRBD1	many	CASSRQGTRTEAFF	TGTGCCAGCTCGCGACAGGGGACGCGCACTGAAGCTTTCTTT
TRBV14	TRBJ2-5	.	.	CASSQEKVQETQYF	TGTGCCAGCAGCCAAGAAAAGGTCCAAGAGACCCAGTACTTC
TRBV20-1	TRBJ2-1	.	few	CSAPGTVYNEQFF	TGCAGTGCCCCCGGGACTGTGTACAATGAGCAGTTCTTC
TRBV7-2	TRBJ2-5	TRBD2	few	CASNGGAGGGPQETQYF	TGTGCCAGCAATGGGGGAGCGGGCGGGGGGCCCCAAGAGACCCAGTACTTC
TRBV7-2	TRBJ1-5	.	many	CASSMGGGFQPQHF	TGTGCCAGCAGCATGGGGGGGGGCTTTCAGCCCCAGCATTTT
TRBV5-1	TRBJ1-2	TRBD1	few	CASSLQGEGGYTF	TGCGCCAGCAGCTTACAGGGGGAAGGTGGCTACACCTTC
TRBV9	TRBJ2-3	TRBD2	few	CASSGASGPDTQYF	TGTGCCAGCAGCGGGGCTAGCGGTCCAGATACGCAGTATTTT
TRBV29-1	TRBJ2-5	.	few	CSVVSLRSQETQYF	TGCAGCGTTGTGAGCCTGAGGAGTCAAGAGACCCAGTACTTC
TRBV27	TRBJ1-2	.	.	CASSSNQDYYGYTF	TGTGCCAGCAGTTCCAACCAGGACTACTATGGCTACACCTTC
TRBV5-1	TRBJ2-1	TRBD2	many	CASSFAGGYNEQFF	TGCGCCAGCAGCTTCGCGGGGGGATACAATGAGCAGTTCTTC
TRBV20-1	TRBJ2-7	.	.	CSARASAERYEQYF	TGCAGTGCCCGAGCGAGTGCCGAACGCTACGAGCAGTACTTC
TRBV19	TRBJ1-4	.	.	CASSGQMNEKLFF	TGTGCCAGTAGTGGGCAGATGAATGAAAAACTGTTTTTT
TRBV4-1	TRBJ1-5	TRBD1	few	CASSHGQGWSNQPQHF	TGCGCCAGCAGCCACGGACAGGGCTGGAGCAATCAGCCCCAGCATTTT
TRBV30	TRBJ2-2	.	.	CAWSVQTGELFF	TGTGCCTGGAGTGTACAGACCGGGGAGCTGTTTTTT
TRBV5-1	TRBJ2-4	.	few	CASSLDRKAKNIQYF	TGCGCCAGCAGCTTGGACCGAAAAGCCAAAAACATTCAGTACTTC
TRBV9	TRBJ2-2	.	many	CASSVFGSGGELFF	TGTGCCAGCAGCGTATTTGGTTCCGGCGGGGAGCTGTTTTTT
TRBV29-1	TRBJ2-7	TRBD1	.	CSVAGQGGLEQYF	TGCAGCGTCGCGGGACAGGGGGGCTTGGAGCAGTACTTC
TRBV6-5	TRBJ2-6	.	.	CASRENSGANVLTF	TGTGCCAGCAGGGAGAACTCTGGGGCCAACGTCCTGACTTTC
TRBV6-5	TRBJ1-2	.	few	CASSYSGRRGYTF	TGTGCCAGCAGTTACTCAGGGAGACGTGGCTACACCTTC
TRBV4-3	TRBJ2-3	.	few	CASSLIGGGADTQYF	TGCGCCAGCAGCCTCATTGGAGGGGGCGCAGATACGCAGTATTTT
TRBV7-3	TRBJ2-3	.	once	CASSPGVGGTDTQYF	TGTGCCAGCAGCCCCGGGGTGGGAGGCACAGATACGCAGTATTTT
TRBV6-1	TRBJ1-2	TRBD1	few	CASSPDRAGNYGYTF	TGTGCCAGCAGCCCCGACAGGGCGGGGAACTATGGCTACACCTTC
TRBV7-7	TRBJ2-5	TRBD2	few	CASSSARGGLETQYF	TGTGCTAGCAGCTCGGCCCGGGGGGGTCTAGAGACCCAGTACTTC
TRBV27	TRBJ1-1	.	.	CASGHGGDTEAFF	TGTGCCAGCGGTCACGGCGGCGACACTGAAGCTTTCTTT
TRBV20-1	TRBJ1-5	.	.	CSAAGGAEQPQHF	TGCAGTGCCGCTGGGGGGGCGGAACAGCCCCAGCATTTT
TRBV6-5	TRBJ2-5	.	.	CASSYWVGETQYF	TGTGCCAGCAGTTACTGGGTTGGGGAGACCCAGTACTTC
TRBV10-3	TRBJ1-2	TRBD1	few	CAISDRGYGYTF	TGTGCCATCAGTGACAGGGGGTATGGCTACACCTTC
TRBV19	TRBJ1-1	TRBD1	.	CASIDRGGVDTEAFF	TGTGCCAGCATCGACAGGGGAGGAGTGGACACTGAAGCTTTCTTT
TRBV4-2	TRBJ2-3	.	few	CASSQSRAGTQYF	TGTGCCAGCAGCCAGAGCAGGGCGGGTACGCAGTATTTT
TRBV6-5	TRBJ1-3	.	.	CASSWGGTGNTIYF	TGTGCCAGCAGTTGGGGGGGGACTGGAAACACCATATATTTT
TRBV12-3/TRBV12-4	TRBJ2-1	TRBD2	few	CASSLASGGHEQFF	TGTGCCAGCAGTTTAGCTAGCGGGGGGCATGAGCAGTTCTTC
TRBV7-8	TRBJ2-7	.	few	CASSTLDNRPYEQYF	TGTGCCAGCAGCACCCTGGACAACAGGCCCTACGAGCAGTACTTC
TRBV9	TRBJ2-1	.	.	CASSDPVGVGYNEQFF	TGTGCCAGCAGCGATCCGGTGGGCGTGGGTTACAATGAGCAGTTCTTC
TRBV24-1	TRBJ2-2	TRBD1	many	CATSDPGTGFTGELFF	TGTGCCACCAGTGATCCCGGGACAGGATTCACCGGGGAGCTGTTTTTT
TRBV6-6	TRBJ2-3	.	few	CASSYSIGGFTDTQYF	TGTGCCAGCAGTTACTCGATTGGGGGCTTCACAGATACGCAGTATTTT
TRBV18	TRBJ1-4	.	few	CASSAPGATNEKLFF	TGTGCCAGCTCAGCCCCAGGAGCAACTAATGAAAAACTGTTTTTT
TRBV6-2/TRBV6-3	TRBJ2-5	.	.	CASNSGRETQYF	TGTGCCAGCAACTCCGGGCGGGAGACCCAGTACTTC
TRBV18	TRBJ1-1	.	.	CASSPLRGGNTEAFF	TGTGCCAGCTCACCACTTCGGGGAGGGAACACTGAAGCTTTCTTT
TRBV7-6	TRBJ2-3	TRBD2	.	CASSLAKRGQYQDTQYF	TGTGCCAGCAGCTTAGCAAAGCGGGGGCAATACCAAGATACGCAGTATTTT
TRBV5-6	TRBJ2-1	TRBD1	few	CASHPGQGAWDEQFF	TGTGCCAGTCATCCGGGACAGGGGGCTTGGGATGAGCAGTTCTTC
TRBV4-3	TRBJ2-1	TRBD2	few	CASSQRALAGGSNEQFF	TGCGCCAGCAGCCAAAGGGCCCTAGCGGGGGGATCCAATGAGCAGTTCTTC